These 22 T cell receptor beta chains were sequenced from one sample in a study of T cells in localized non-small cell lung cancer. The data were produced by immunoSEQ multiplex PCR, yet TCRdb's version contains in-frame clones alone and is incomplete. The table lists tens of thousands of clones, roughly 78% of them singletons. Sequencing was performed on peripheral blood, taken before any cancer treatment. The receptors derive from a male donor at least 60 years old with stage II squamous cell lung carcinoma.

The chain recombines TRBV6-1 with TRBJ1-1, with D tentatively TRBD1 (5 bases). Germline values: CDR1 MNHNS, CDR2 SASEGT. The CDR3 sequence is 14 residues long. Trimming pared 3 bases from V and 6 bases from J, leaving 14 bases between. The DNA of the CDR3 is TGTGCCAGCAGTGACGTGGCCGTGGGGGCTGAAGCTTTCTTT. Translation gives CASSDVAVGAEAFF.

This clone was recorded a few times. The chain couples TRBV9 to TRBJ2-1, with D possibly being TRBD2 (6 bases). Germline V gene lookup returns CDR1 SGDLS and CDR2 YYNGEE. Trimming removed 0 bases from V and 3 bases from J, with 16 bases in between. The CDR3 has 17 residues. The CDR3 reads CASSVGGSGEVYNEQFF. CDR3 DNA sequence: TGTGCCAGCAGCGTAGGTGGTTCGGGGGAGGTCTACAATGAGCAGTTCTTC.

V gene TRBV10-3 combines with J gene TRBJ2-1; 14 bases match TRBD2. The CDR3 totals 18 residues. Germline trimming cut 0 bases from V and 10 bases from J; bases unmatched to any gene: 11. Germline CDR1 reads ENHRY; CDR2 reads SYGVKD. Here the CDR3 DNA reads TGTGCCATCAGTGAGTCGACTCGGACTAGCGGGAGGTTGGGGGAGCAGTTCTTC. Residues: CAISESTRTSGRLGEQFF.

This sequence joins TRBV2 and TRBJ1-2, with 8 bases fitting TRBD1. CDR3 length: 12 residues. The V and J ends lost 7 bases and 7 bases, in that order; junction bases with no gene match: 5. CDR1 is SNHLY, CDR2 FYNNEI, per germline. In DNA form, the CDR3 reads TGTGCCAGCACTCGGGACAGGCCTGGCTACACCTTC. Its translation: CASTRDRPGYTF. The variable domain in full, completed from reference TRBV2 and TRBJ1-2, reads EPEVTQTPSHQVTQMGQEVILRCVPISNHLYFYWYRQILGQKVEFLVSFYNNEISEKSEIFDDQFSVERPDGSNFTLKIRSTKLEDSAMYFCASTRDRPGYTFGSGTRLTVV.

The chain has TRBV29-1 and TRBJ1-2, with D unresolved. There are 13 residues in the CDR3. Trimming took off 0 bases at V and 4 bases at J, with 9 bases between the two ends. The germline V gene has CDR1 SQVTM and CDR2 ANQGSEA. The chain's CDR3 is CSVEERALYGYTF. In nucleotides, the CDR3 is TGCAGCGTTGAAGAAAGGGCGCTCTATGGCTACACCTTC. Filled out from reference TRBV29-1 and TRBJ1-2, the complete variable domain reads SAVISQKPSRDICQRGTSLTIQCQVDSQVTMMFWYRQQPGQSLTLIATANQGSEATYESGFVIDKFPISRPNLTFSTLTVSNMSPEDSSIYLCSVEERALYGYTFGSGTRLTVV.

The chain couples TRBV10-2 to TRBJ2-7; 10 nucleotides match TRBD1. Germline V lookup: CDR1 WSHSY, CDR2 SAAADI. J was trimmed by 5 bases and V by 10 bases; bases with no gene match: 5. The CDR3 is made up of 12 amino acids. The CDR3 DNA reads as TGCGCCACCTCGACAGGGGGCGACGAGCAGTACTTC. It is translated as CATSTGGDEQYF.

This clone occurred a few times. The chain is built from TRBV5-1 and TRBJ2-7, with D possibly matching TRBD1 (5 bases). The CDR3 contains 13 residues. V was clipped by 1 base and J by 3 bases, with 8 bases between them. Germline V gene sequence: CDR1 SGHRS, CDR2 YFSETQ. CDR3: CASSLLGDYEQYF. Here the CDR3 DNA reads TGCGCCAGCAGCTTGTTAGGGGACTACGAGCAGTACTTC.

This clone was seen only once. J is TRBJ2-7 and V is TRBV7-9, with D unclear. The V gene's germline CDR1 is SEHNR and CDR2 FQNEAQ (reference sequence). V was trimmed by 4 bases and J by 5 bases, leaving 9 bases between them. The CDR3 extends over 12 amino acids. The CDR3 protein is CASSSSRDEQYF. DNA for the CDR3: TGTGCCAGCAGCTCCAGCCGCGACGAGCAGTACTTC.

The chain uses TRBV6-1 and TRBJ2-3; D is tentatively TRBD1 or TRBD2 (5 bases each). CDR1 is MNHNS and CDR2 is SASEGT in the germline V gene. The CDR3 loop spans 15 amino acids. V was pared by 4 bases and J by 6 bases, with 17 bases between. The CDR3 bases are TGTGCCAGCAGTGCAGGGACCCAGAGCTCGGATACGCAGTATTTT. As protein: CASSAGTQSSDTQYF.

This clone was found a few times. This sequence joins TRBV10-3 and TRBJ2-3, with TRBD1 identical over 10 bases. The ends lost 4 bases at V and 4 bases at J; junction bases unmatched: 5. Germline V lookup: CDR1 ENHRY, CDR2 SYGVKD. The length of the CDR3 is 15 residues. The CDR3 coding sequence is TGTGCCATCAGTGTAGGGACAGGGGCAGCAGATACGCAGTATTTT. This encodes CAISVGTGAADTQYF.

CDR3 coding DNA: TGTGCCAGCAGCTCCCGCCCCCGTGGGACTAGCGGGAGTGATGAGCAGTTCTTC. Translating gives CASSSRPRGTSGSDEQFF. The chain is built from TRBV7-9 and TRBJ2-1, with 14 positions matching TRBD2. The CDR3 has 18 amino acids. V shed 4 bases, J shed 8 bases, and the junction held 13 bases outside the gene matches. Germline V gives CDR1 SEHNR, CDR2 FQNEAQ (reference sequence). Looking up the rest from reference TRBV7-9 and TRBJ2-1 gives the full variable domain: DTGVSQNPRHKITKRGQNVTFRCDPISEHNRLYWYRQTLGQGPEFLTYFQNEAQLEKSRLLSDRFSAERPKGSFSTLEIQRTEQGDSAMYLCASSSRPRGTSGSDEQFFGPGTRLTVL.

The rearrangement joins TRBV6-5 to TRBJ1-2; no firm D call. CDR1 MNHEY and CDR2 SVGAGI come from the germline V gene. This CDR3 has 16 amino acids. Trimming pared 0 bases from V and 4 bases from J, leaving 15 bases between. The CDR3 DNA follows: TGTGCCAGCAGTTACTCCCTTTCGGGGAACATCTATGGCTACACCTTC. It translates to CASSYSLSGNIYGYTF.

This chain uses TRBV4-1 with TRBJ2-3; D might be TRBD1 (6 bases). CDR1 MGHRA and CDR2 YSYEKL come from the germline V gene. V was clipped by 4 bases and J by 0 bases, with 11 bases between them. The CDR3 covers 15 residues. DNA for the CDR3: TGCGCCAGCAGCCCCGAGGGACATAGCACAGATACGCAGTATTTT. Translation: CASSPEGHSTDTQYF.

The chain employs TRBV5-1 and TRBJ2-5; D is unresolved. Trimming took off 1 base at V and 5 bases at J, with 12 bases between the two ends. The CDR3 loop spans 14 amino acids. CDR1 is SGHRS, CDR2 YFSETQ, per germline. The CDR3 is CASSLLTEWETQYF. DNA of the CDR3: TGCGCCAGCAGCTTGCTAACCGAGTGGGAGACCCAGTACTTC.

V is TRBV29-1 and J is TRBJ2-5; D perhaps matches TRBD1 (6 bases). The V gene lost 4 bases and the J gene lost 4 bases, with 16 bases spanning the gap. Germline V lookup: CDR1 SQVTM, CDR2 ANQGSEA. This CDR3 is 14 amino acids long. CDR3 in amino acids: CSVVRGQTGETQYF. The CDR3 DNA reads as TGCAGCGTTGTGAGAGGACAGACTGGAGAGACCCAGTACTTC.

The chain joins TRBV5-5 to TRBJ1-1; D is unresolved. Trimming took off 0 bases at V and 1 base at J, with 7 bases between the two ends. The CDR3 runs 14 residues. Germline V gene sequence: CDR1 SGHKS, CDR2 YYEKEE (reference sequence). The CDR3 here is CASSLVERNTEAFF. CDR3 DNA sequence: TGTGCCAGCAGCTTGGTAGAGCGGAACACTGAAGCTTTCTTT. The full variable domain, its missing parts supplied by reference TRBV5-5 and TRBJ1-1, is DAGVTQSPTHLIKTRGQQVTLRCSPISGHKSVSWYQQVLGQGPQFIFQYYEKEERGRGNFPDRFSARQFPNYSSELNVNALLLGDSALYLCASSLVERNTEAFFGQGTRLTVV.

This clone was seen a few times. One junction end does not reproduce the germline sequence, and a read error may be involved. This chain links TRBV5-3 with TRBJ1-1; D not resolved. TRBV5-3 is filed as an ORF, its function uncertain. The CDR3 runs to 14 residues. The CDR3: CASSLGWGNTEAFF. CDR3 DNA sequence: TGTGCCAGCAGCTTGGGGTGGGGGAACACTGAAGCTTTCTTT.

The J gene is TRBJ2-2, the V gene TRBV19, with TRBD1 identical over 7 bases. The CDR3 totals 14 residues. Germline V gene sequence: CDR1 LNHDA, CDR2 SQIVND (reference sequence). The V gene end was trimmed by 6 bases and the J gene end by 4 bases; junction bases not matched to a gene: 5. This chain's CDR3 is CASSFTGATGELFF. The CDR3 DNA is TGTGCCAGTAGCTTCACAGGGGCCACCGGGGAGCTGTTTTTT.

This clone has more than one count but fewer than ten. The chain couples TRBV9 to TRBJ1-5, with 8 bases aligning to TRBD1. CDR3 size: 14 residues. Germline CDR1 SGDLS, CDR2 YYNGEE. The trim removed 6 bases at V and 2 bases at J, leaving 4 bases unmatched. The CDR3 region has the DNA TGTGCCAGCAACCCGGGACAGGGCAATCAGCCCCAGCATTTT. Its translation is CASNPGQGNQPQHF.

The chain is built from TRBV18 and TRBJ1-6; possibly TRBD1 for D (5 bases). CDR3 length equals 16 residues. Deletions cut 3 bases from V and 9 bases from J, with 18 bases between. Germline loops: CDR1 KGHSH, CDR2 LQKENI. This chain's CDR3 is CASSPTESGTGSPLHF. In nucleotides, the CDR3 is TGTGCCAGCTCACCTACCGAGTCTGGGACGGGTTCACCCCTCCACTTT.

This clone came up a few times. The chain couples TRBV21-1 to TRBJ1-4. TRBV21-1 constitutes a pseudogene. The CDR3 length is 19 residues. CDR3 bases: TGTGCCAGCAGCTCCCCCCGGGGCCCCAGGGCCCCAACTAATGAAAAACTGTTTTTT. Protein product: CASSSPRGPRAPTNEKLFF.

This chain links TRBV14 with TRBJ1-4; 7 bases are shared with TRBD1. CDR3 length: 17 residues. Germline-derived CDR1 and CDR2 are SGHDN and FVKESK. Trimming removed 6 bases from V and 4 bases from J; junction bases left unmatched: 14. The CDR3 loop reads CASSLPIGQAGNEKLFF. For the CDR3, the DNA is TGTGCCAGCAGTCTACCTATTGGACAGGCGGGTAATGAAAAACTGTTTTTT.